These T cell receptor beta chains were read from a single sample in a study of cytomegalovirus exposure and HLA in healthy donors. TCRdb's copy holds only in-frame clones and misses some; the assay was immunoSEQ multiplex PCR. The sample holds almost 70,000 clones, roughly 65% seen once. Sequenced sample: PBMCs. All receptors derive from a male donor in good health and CMV-seropositive. Each CDR3 is given with its conserved first and last residue. Fields, in order: V gene, clone size, D gene, J gene, CDR3 protein, CDR3 DNA. D genes are given only for firm matches. Part of the rows lack a size; the others show once, few, many or a class for expanded clones.

TRBV18,NA,TRBD2,TRBJ2-1,CASSPPPGTSNEQFF,TGTGCCAGCTCACCGCCTCCTGGGACTAGCAATGAGCAGTTCTTC
TRBV25-1,NA,NA,TRBJ1-1,CASSPRGTEAFF,TGTGCCAGCAGTCCAAGGGGGACTGAAGCTTTCTTT
TRBV18,NA,TRBD1,TRBJ1-5,CASSPGQGREQPQHF,TGTGCCAGCTCACCCGGACAGGGGCGGGAACAGCCCCAGCATTTT
TRBV18,few,TRBD1,TRBJ2-7,CASSRMPGQGAEEQYF,TGTGCCAGCTCACGGATGCCGGGACAGGGGGCGGAGGAGCAGTACTTC
TRBV6-1,NA,TRBD1,TRBJ2-7,CASRQGPTVREQYF,TGTGCCAGTAGACAGGGCCCTACCGTAAGGGAGCAGTACTTC
TRBV6-1,few,NA,TRBJ2-3,CASSLNAGDTQYF,TGTGCCAGCAGTCTCAATGCGGGAGATACGCAGTATTTT
TRBV18,NA,NA,TRBJ1-1,CASSPDGLNTEAFF,TGTGCCAGCTCACCAGACGGACTTAACACTGAAGCTTTCTTT
TRBV9,NA,NA,TRBJ2-2,CASRRQADTGELFF,TGTGCCAGCAGAAGACAGGCGGACACCGGGGAGCTGTTTTTT
TRBV14,NA,NA,TRBJ1-1,CASSRAVGARVINTEAFF,TGTGCCAGCAGCCGGGCCGTGGGGGCGCGGGTGATTAACACTGAAGCTTTCTTT
TRBV18,NA,TRBD2,TRBJ2-1,CASSPPAAGGPLDEQFF,TGTGCCAGCTCACCACCGGCGGCGGGAGGGCCTCTCGATGAGCAGTTCTTC
TRBV30,NA,TRBD2,TRBJ2-1,CAWSPKGLVFNEQFF,TGTGCCTGGAGTCCCAAGGGACTAGTTTTCAATGAGCAGTTCTTC
TRBV5-1,NA,NA,TRBJ2-2,CASSFQGEAGELFF,TGCGCCAGCAGCTTCCAGGGGGAGGCCGGGGAGCTGTTTTTT
TRBV7-9,NA,TRBD2,TRBJ2-1,CASRFGTSGRGVSYNEQFF,TGTGCCAGCAGATTCGGGACTAGCGGGAGAGGAGTGTCCTACAATGAGCAGTTCTTC
TRBV7-2,once,NA,TRBJ1-5,CASSLGGRENQPQHF,TGTGCCAGCAGCTTGGGGGGGAGAGAAAATCAGCCCCAGCATTTT
TRBV18,NA,NA,TRBJ1-1,CASSPPEGANTEAFF,TGTGCCAGCTCACCACCGGAAGGAGCGAACACTGAAGCTTTCTTT
TRBV9,NA,NA,TRBJ2-1,CASSSPQGAKSYNEQFF,TGTGCCAGCAGCTCGCCCCAAGGGGCAAAATCCTACAATGAGCAGTTCTTC
TRBV5-4,few,TRBD1,TRBJ1-2,CASSMGQGPYGYTF,TGTGCCAGCAGCATGGGACAGGGCCCCTATGGCTACACCTTC
TRBV10-3,NA,NA,TRBJ2-7,CAITSTGSYEQYF,TGTGCCATCACCTCGACAGGCTCCTACGAGCAGTACTTC
TRBV7-2,NA,NA,TRBJ2-2,CASSSGYAGELFF,TGTGCCAGCAGCTCGGGGTATGCCGGGGAGCTGTTTTTT
TRBV5-1,NA,NA,TRBJ1-2,CASSSQANYGYTF,TGCGCCAGCAGCTCTCAGGCTAACTATGGCTACACCTTC
TRBV7-9,NA,TRBD1,TRBJ2-7,CASREKGQPDREQYF,TGTGCCAGCAGGGAAAAGGGACAGCCAGATCGAGAGCAGTACTTC
TRBV5-6,few,NA,TRBJ2-3,CASSSGAGSGDTQYF,TGTGCCAGCAGCTCCGGCGCGGGGTCCGGTGATACGCAGTATTTT
TRBV27,NA,TRBD1,TRBJ1-2,CASAPGGAMKKDGYTF,TGTGCCAGCGCCCCAGGGGGCGCGATGAAGAAGGATGGCTACACCTTC
TRBV20-1,NA,NA,TRBJ1-4,CSASREKLFF,TGCAGTGCTAGTAGAGAAAAACTGTTTTTT
TRBV19,once,NA,TRBJ2-7,CASSPGQSYEQYF,TGTGCCAGTAGTCCCGGACAGTCCTACGAGCAGTACTTC
TRBV27,NA,TRBD2,TRBJ2-2,CATCPLSGSLRGGELFF,TGTGCCACATGTCCGTTGAGCGGGAGCCTTCGTGGCGGGGAGCTGTTTTTT
TRBV6-5,NA,NA,TRBJ1-2,CASSPQGAGYGYTF,TGTGCCAGCAGTCCTCAGGGAGCGGGCTATGGCTACACCTTC
TRBV29-1,NA,TRBD1,TRBJ1-1,CSVRTGGGTEAFF,TGCAGCGTAAGGACAGGTGGTGGGACTGAAGCTTTCTTT
TRBV2,NA,TRBD2,TRBJ2-5,CATSRRGLAGGLQETQYF,TGTGCCACCTCCAGAAGGGGGCTAGCGGGGGGCCTTCAAGAGACCCAGTACTTC
TRBV27,NA,TRBD2,TRBJ2-1,CASGLTPSAGGHFSGQFF,TGTGCCAGCGGACTTACCCCCTCAGCGGGAGGCCATTTCAGTGGGCAGTTCTTC
TRBV4-3,NA,TRBD1,TRBJ1-1,CASSQGTGGLMNTEAFF,TGCGCCAGCAGCCAAGGGACAGGGGGCCTCATGAACACTGAAGCTTTCTTT
TRBV29-1,NA,TRBD1,TRBJ2-1,CSVSHRGNEQFF,TGCAGCGTTTCGCACAGGGGGAATGAGCAGTTCTTC
TRBV6-5,NA,TRBD1,TRBJ2-1,CASSYSAGQGPNEQFF,TGTGCCAGCAGTTACTCCGCGGGACAGGGGCCCAATGAGCAGTTCTTC
TRBV18,NA,TRBD1,TRBJ2-7,CASSITGTGDYEQYF,TGTGCCAGCTCAATAACCGGGACAGGGGACTACGAGCAGTACTTC
TRBV7-2,NA,TRBD2,TRBJ2-3,CASRQRGMGDTQYF,TGTGCCAGCAGGCAGCGGGGTATGGGAGATACGCAGTATTTT
TRBV19,NA,TRBD2,TRBJ2-1,CASSIIAGGGEQFF,TGTGCCAGTAGTATAATAGCGGGAGGGGGCGAGCAGTTCTTC
TRBV7-2,NA,NA,TRBJ2-3,CASSSYTDTQYF,TGTGCCAGCAGCTCTTACACAGATACGCAGTATTTT
TRBV5-6,NA,TRBD1,TRBJ1-1,CASSLVDRDAFF,TGTGCCAGCAGCTTAGTGGACAGGGATGCTTTCTTT
TRBV6-1,NA,NA,TRBJ1-5,CASSEASLAQHF,TGTGCCAGCAGTGAAGCGTCATTAGCCCAGCATTTT
TRBV19,NA,NA,TRBJ2-1,CASSIDGQQDDEQFF,TGTGCCAGTAGTATAGATGGACAGCAGGACGATGAGCAGTTCTTC
TRBV6-5,NA,TRBD1,TRBJ1-1,CASIAGTGGVAFF,TGTGCCAGCATCGCCGGGACAGGGGGTGTAGCTTTCTTT
TRBV7-9,few,NA,TRBJ1-1,CASSSRVNTEAFF,TGTGCCAGCAGCTCCAGGGTGAACACTGAAGCTTTCTTT
TRBV30,NA,NA,TRBJ1-1,CAWSGMAANTEAFF,TGTGCCTGGAGTGGTATGGCGGCGAACACTGAAGCTTTCTTT
TRBV7-3,NA,TRBD2,TRBJ2-1,CASSQGLVTSYNEQFF,TGTGCCAGCAGCCAGGGACTAGTGACCTCCTACAATGAGCAGTTCTTC
TRBV9,few,NA,TRBJ2-1,CASSVISGAEQFF,TGTGCCAGCAGCGTAATTAGCGGTGCGGAGCAGTTCTTC
TRBV2,few,NA,TRBJ2-4,CASYGGPRAKNIQYF,TGTGCCAGCTACGGGGGGCCCCGGGCCAAAAACATTCAGTACTTC
TRBV7-9,NA,NA,TRBJ2-2,CASRLTGAGELFF,TGTGCCAGCAGGCTCACCGGGGCCGGGGAGCTGTTTTTT
TRBV6-5,once,TRBD1,TRBJ2-7,CASEPGQGLYEQYF,TGTGCCAGCGAACCGGGACAGGGGCTCTACGAGCAGTACTTC